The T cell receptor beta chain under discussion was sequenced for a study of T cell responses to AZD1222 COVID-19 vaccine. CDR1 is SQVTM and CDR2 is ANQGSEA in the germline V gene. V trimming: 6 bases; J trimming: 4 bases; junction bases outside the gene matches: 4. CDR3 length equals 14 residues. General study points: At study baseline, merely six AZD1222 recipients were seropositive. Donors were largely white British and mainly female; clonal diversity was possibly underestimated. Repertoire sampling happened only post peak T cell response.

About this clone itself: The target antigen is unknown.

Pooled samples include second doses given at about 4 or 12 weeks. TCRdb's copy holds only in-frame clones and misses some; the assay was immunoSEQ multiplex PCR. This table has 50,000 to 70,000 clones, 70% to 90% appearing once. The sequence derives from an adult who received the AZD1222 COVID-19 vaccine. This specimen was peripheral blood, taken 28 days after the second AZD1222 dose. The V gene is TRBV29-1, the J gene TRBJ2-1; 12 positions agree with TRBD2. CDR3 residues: CSVRTSGTYNEQFF. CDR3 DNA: TGCAGCGTACGGACTAGCGGGACATACAATGAGCAGTTCTTC.